This T cell receptor beta chain was found in a study of T cell responses to AZD1222 COVID-19 vaccine. Clones were read by immunoSEQ multiplex PCR, and TCRdb kept only the in-frame ones, dropping some. Of some 100,000 clones listed, approximately 84% are singletons. The V end lost 0 bases, the J end lost 6 bases, and 10 bases lay between the germline ends. The CDR3 consists of 13 residues. Germline CDR1 and CDR2: SGDLS and YYNGEE. Study-wide results and limits: Elevations in Spike-specific TCR breadth and depth followed administration of two AZD1222 doses. Mostly white British, mostly female donors; authors suggested clonal diversity may be underestimated.

Notes on this clone: As yet, its antigen is unknown.

The J gene is TRBJ2-7, the V gene TRBV9; D not certain. The origin of this receptor is an adult in good health. The material sequenced was peripheral blood, taken on day 0 of AZD1222 vaccination. DNA for the CDR3: TGTGCCAGCAGCGTAGACTCGGAATCCGAGCAGTACTTC. Protein: CASSVDSESEQYF.